The rows below give T cell receptor beta chains drawn from one sample of a study of T cell responses to AZD1222 COVID-19 vaccine. Measured with immunoSEQ multiplex PCR; TCRdb has only the in-frame clones, and not every one. The table includes 100,000 to 150,000 clones, about 87% detected once. Sequencing used peripheral blood, obtained on day 0 of AZD1222 vaccination. The source of these receptors is an adult in good health. Both conserved end residues are part of each CDR3. D genes are given only for firm matches. Size is stated for part of the rows, as once, few or many counts, or as a class when the clone is expanded.

d_call	v_call	j_call	cdr3_length	clone_size	cdr3_nt	cdr3_aa
.	TRBV14	TRBJ2-2	12	once	TGTGCCAGCACCCCAAACACCGGGGAGCTGTTTTTT	CASTPNTGELFF
TRBD1	TRBV7-9	TRBJ1-1	15	.	TGTGCCAGCAGTCGGACAGGCCTAGGGGACACTGAAGCTTTCTTT	CASSRTGLGDTEAFF
.	TRBV6-5	TRBJ1-5	13	.	TGTGCCAGCACCGTAACTGGAAATCAGCCCCAGCATTTT	CASTVTGNQPQHF
.	TRBV24-1	TRBJ1-1	15	.	TGTGCCACCAGTGATTCCCGGGCGGGGAACACTGAAGCTTTCTTT	CATSDSRAGNTEAFF
TRBD2	TRBV28	TRBJ2-7	15	.	TGTGCCAACAGTTTCTCACTAGCGGGGGCCTACGAGCAGTACTTC	CANSFSLAGAYEQYF
.	TRBV28	TRBJ2-3	12	.	TGTGCCAGCAGCAAGTTGGGGGATACGCAGTATTTT	CASSKLGDTQYF
.	TRBV9	TRBJ1-5	14	.	TGTGCCAGCAGCGCGGGACAATTCAATCAGCCCCAGCATTTT	CASSAGQFNQPQHF
TRBD1	TRBV27	TRBJ1-1	15	.	TGTGCCAGCAGTTATTCGACAGGGTCGAACACTGAAGCTTTCTTT	CASSYSTGSNTEAFF
.	TRBV5-1	TRBJ2-1	13	.	TGCGCCAGCAGCTTGCCCGGGGGCAATGAGCAGTTCTTC	CASSLPGGNEQFF
TRBD1	TRBV9	TRBJ1-1	18	.	TGTGCCAGCAGCCCGTGGACAGGGGGCTCCTTTATGAACACTGAAGCTTTCTTT	CASSPWTGGSFMNTEAFF
.	TRBV7-9	TRBJ2-5	13	.	TGTGCCAGCAGCTTTTCAGCCCAAGAGACCCAGTACTTC	CASSFSAQETQYF
.	TRBV21-1	TRBJ1-2	14	once	TGTGCCAGCAGCTACAGGGGCCTTAACTATGGCTACACCTTC	CASSYRGLNYGYTF
TRBD2	TRBV10-3	TRBJ2-3	17	.	TGTGCCATCAGTGCCTTGGGGGGGACTTATTCCACAGATACGCAGTATTTT	CAISALGGTYSTDTQYF
.	TRBV27	TRBJ2-7	11	.	TGTGCCAGCAGTGATAACTACGAGCAGTACTTC	CASSDNYEQYF
.	TRBV9	TRBJ1-1	15	.	TGTGCCAGCAGCGTAGCGGCTGGGGGAGTATCTGAAGCTTTCTTT	CASSVAAGGVSEAFF
.	TRBV29-1	TRBJ2-7	9	.	TGCAGCGTCGCGTACGCGCAGTACTTC	CSVAYAQYF
.	TRBV6-5	TRBJ1-1	15	once	TGTGCCAGCAGTTATGGTCGCGAAGGTTTGATTGGCGCTTTCTTT	CASSYGREGLIGAFF
TRBD1	TRBV18	TRBJ1-5	18	.	TGTGCCAGCTCACCTGTTGGGACAGGGGGAATGGACAATCAGCCCCAGCATTTT	CASSPVGTGGMDNQPQHF
.	TRBV5-6	TRBJ2-7	16	.	TGTGCCAGCAGCTCGAGAACCGGGACAAAGATTTACGAGCAGTACTTC	CASSSRTGTKIYEQYF
TRBD1	TRBV27	TRBJ2-7	14	.	TGTGCCAGCAGGAGACAGGGATCCGGCTACGAGCAGTACTTC	CASRRQGSGYEQYF
.	TRBV5-1	TRBJ2-5	14	.	TGCGCCAGCAGCTTGATGGGAATCCAAGAGACCCAGTACTTC	CASSLMGIQETQYF
.	TRBV19	TRBJ1-2	15	.	TGTGCCAGTAGATCTCTCCTGGGAGGCCTCTATGGCTACACCTTC	CASRSLLGGLYGYTF
.	TRBV30	TRBJ1-1	13	.	TGTGCCTGGAGTCCCATGGTGAACACTGAAGCTTTCTTT	CAWSPMVNTEAFF
.	TRBV5-4	TRBJ1-1	14	.	TGTGCCAGCAGCCTAAAGGGCCCGAACACTGAAGCTTTCTTT	CASSLKGPNTEAFF
.	TRBV6-2/TRBV6-3	TRBJ1-4	15	.	TGTGCCAGCAGTGCAAACAGCCGTTCTAATGAAAAACTGTTTTTT	CASSANSRSNEKLFF
.	TRBV4-1	TRBJ1-1	17	.	TGCGCCAGCACCCCGCCAGTCCCGGGACATCGGAACACTGAAGCTTTCTTT	CASTPPVPGHRNTEAFF
.	TRBV19	TRBJ2-1	13	.	TGTGCCAAAGGCACCGCCACCTACAATGAGCAGTTCTTC	CAKGTATYNEQFF
.	TRBV10-3	TRBJ2-7	14	.	TGTGCCATCAGTGAGGCGGGCAGCACCTACGAGCAGTACTTC	CAISEAGSTYEQYF
.	TRBV10-3	TRBJ2-2	15	.	TGTGCCATCAGTGAGGCGGGGGCGGATACCGGGGAGCTGTTTTTT	CAISEAGADTGELFF
TRBD1	TRBV6-5	TRBJ1-1	14	.	TGTGCCAGCAGTTACAATAAGGGGGCAACTGAAGCTTTCTTT	CASSYNKGATEAFF
.	TRBV30	TRBJ2-1	10	once	TGTGCCTCCAGGGTAGATGAGCAGTTCTTC	CASRVDEQFF
TRBD1	TRBV11-2	TRBJ2-7	16	few	TGTGCCAGCAGGGGTACCGCGGGACAGGCAGGCTACGAGCAGTACTTC	CASRGTAGQAGYEQYF
.	TRBV21-1	TRBJ2-1	19	.	TGTGCCAGCAGCAGGACTAGCGGGAGGGCCAAAGCGGGGGTAAATGAGCAGTTCTTC	CASSRTSGRAKAGVNEQFF